This is a list of T cell receptor beta chains from one sample in a study of cytomegalovirus exposure and HLA in healthy donors. Assay: immunoSEQ multiplex PCR; the TCRdb copy retains only in-frame clones and omits some. This sample has some 150,000 clones, with over 60% found just once. Sequenced: PBMCs. All receptors come from a woman aged 25 to 39 in good health and CMV-seronegative. Each CDR3 is given with its conserved first and last residue. The D gene is left open where the match is weak. Expanded clones are given a class, and other clones once, few, many or no size at all.

NA	TRBV5-1	NA	TRBJ2-2	TGCGCCAGCAGCACAACGTCGAACACCGGGGAGCTGTTTTTT	CASSTTSNTGELFF
NA	TRBV9	NA	TRBJ2-7	TGTGCCAGCAGCCCAGACTCGAGGAACGAGCAGTACTTC	CASSPDSRNEQYF
NA	TRBV6-1	NA	TRBJ1-6	TGTGCCAGCAGTGTGAATAGCCCTCAGAGTTCACCCCTCCACTTT	CASSVNSPQSSPLHF
NA	TRBV28	once	TRBJ2-3	TGTGCCAGCAGGCGGACTAGCACAGATACGCAGTATTTT	CASRRTSTDTQYF
TRBD1	TRBV7-7	once	TRBJ2-2	TGTGCTAGCAGCTTATATGCCGGGACAGGGGTCGGGGAGCTGTTTTTT	CASSLYAGTGVGELFF
NA	TRBV4-3	NA	TRBJ2-1	TGCGCCAGCAGCCAGGATAGGGCAGGGTCTTTCGATGAGCAGTTCTTC	CASSQDRAGSFDEQFF
TRBD1	TRBV5-1	NA	TRBJ2-7	TGCGCCAGCAGCCTCTACTCAATTCGGGACAGGGAATACGAGCAGTACTTC	CASSLYSIRDREYEQYF
NA	TRBV4-1	NA	TRBJ1-4	TGCGCCAGCAGCCAAGTCGGCCGCGCTAGAAATGAAAAACTGTTTTTT	CASSQVGRARNEKLFF
NA	TRBV19	NA	TRBJ1-1	TGTGCCAGTAGTCCGCGGAAGAGTGGGAACACTGAAGCTTTCTTT	CASSPRKSGNTEAFF
NA	TRBV5-5	NA	TRBJ2-7	TGTGCCAGCAGCTTCCCGGGAGCGAGCGAGCAGTACTTC	CASSFPGASEQYF
NA	TRBV5-1	NA	TRBJ2-1	TGCGCCAGCAGTCCTCAAGGAAGGAGCTCCTACAATGAGCAGTTCTTC	CASSPQGRSSYNEQFF
TRBD1	TRBV9	NA	TRBJ2-2	TGTGCCAGCAGCGCGACAGGGGGCACGACCGGGGAGCTGTTTTTT	CASSATGGTTGELFF
NA	TRBV5-5	few	TRBJ1-6	TGTGCCAGCAGCCTACAGGGACGGAATTCACCCCTCCACTTT	CASSLQGRNSPLHF
NA	TRBV2	NA	TRBJ2-4	TGTGCCAGCACAAGCGACGGCCCCGGTGGATTAAACATTCAGTACTTC	CASTSDGPGGLNIQYF
NA	TRBV6-6	NA	TRBJ2-1	TGTGCCAGCAGTTCTCCCGCTGGGTCGGGCAATGAGCAGTTCTTC	CASSSPAGSGNEQFF
NA	TRBV5-1	NA	TRBJ2-1	TGCGCCAGCAGCGGAGGGGGGGGGTACAATGAGCAGTTCTTC	CASSGGGGYNEQFF
TRBD2	TRBV4-3	NA	TRBJ2-3	TGCGCCAGCAGCCAAGCCATGAGCGGGACGACGGATACGCAGTATTTT	CASSQAMSGTTDTQYF
TRBD2	TRBV2	NA	TRBJ2-1	TGTGCCAGCAGCTCGGGACTAGCAGGTAATGAGCAGTTCTTC	CASSSGLAGNEQFF
NA	TRBV6-1	NA	TRBJ2-1	TGTGCCAGCAGTGGGCTGGACGGGAGCTCCTACAATGAGCAGTTCTTC	CASSGLDGSSYNEQFF
TRBD2	TRBV4-3	NA	TRBJ2-1	TGCGCCAGCAGCCGGAGGCTAGCGGATTACAATGAGCAGTTCTTC	CASSRRLADYNEQFF
TRBD2	TRBV19	NA	TRBJ2-5	TGTGCCAGTAGTATTGGACTAGCGGGGTCGGGAGAGACCCAGTACTTC	CASSIGLAGSGETQYF
NA	TRBV2	NA	TRBJ2-1	TGTGCCAGCAGTGAAGCGCTAGAGGTAATCTCCTACAATGAGCAGTTCTTC	CASSEALEVISYNEQFF